Each of the 23 T cell receptor beta chains below was sequenced from the same sample in a study of shared clonotypes between healthy human individuals. Sequenced by immunoSEQ multiplex PCR; TCRdb stores in-frame clones only, minus some. Among roughly 1,600,000 clones, about 98.5% were seen once, and the ten largest hold 0.36%. Input material: naive CD4+ T cells sorted from blood. Subset of the sample: CD45RA+ positively selected. These receptors all come from a man aged 25 to 40 in good health.

The gene calls are TRBV6-1 and TRBJ2-1, with 7 bases fitting TRBD2. Per the germline V gene, CDR1 is MNHNS and CDR2 is SASEGT. CDR3 length equals 17 residues. Trimming removed 4 bases from V and 0 bases from J; junction bases left unmatched: 9. CDR3 sequence reads: CASSVQAGMSSYNEQFF. CDR3 nucleotides: TGTGCCAGCAGTGTTCAAGCGGGAATGAGCTCCTACAATGAGCAGTTCTTC.

This chain links TRBV6-1 with TRBJ2-7, with 11 bases aligning to TRBD1. V trimming: 5 bases; J trimming: 10 bases; junction bases outside the gene matches: 10. Germline assignment: CDR1 MNHNS and CDR2 SASEGT. The CDR3 is made up of 14 amino acids. The CDR3 region has the DNA TGTGCCAGCAGTCAGATGGGGACAGGGGGGAGTCAGTACTTC. This codes for CASSQMGTGGSQYF.

This rearrangement joins TRBV28 to TRBJ2-5; no reliable D call. Trimming took 5 bases from V and 5 from J, leaving 15 bases between them. The length of the CDR3 is 14 residues. Germline loops: CDR1 MDHEN, CDR2 SYDVKM. The DNA for the CDR3 is TGTGCCAGCAGTACCGAGAGGCCGGAGGAGACCCAGTACTTC. This codes for CASSTERPEETQYF.

V is TRBV6-5 and J is TRBJ2-5, with 13 bases aligning to TRBD2. Germline loops: CDR1 MNHEY, CDR2 SVGAGI. The length of the CDR3 is 15 residues. The ends lost 6 bases at V and 5 bases at J; junction bases unmatched: 6. CDR3 in DNA: TGTGCCAGCAGGACACTAGCGGGAGGGCTGGAGACCCAGTACTTC. Encoded protein: CASRTLAGGLETQYF.

This rearrangement joins TRBV9 to TRBJ1-4; D is ambiguous. Germline V gene data show CDR1 as SGDLS and CDR2 as YYNGEE. Trimming removed 4 bases at V and 6 bases at J, with 16 bases between. CDR3 length: 15 residues. The CDR3 nucleotides read TGTGCCAGCAGCCCAAGAGGAGGGTCCGATGAAAAACTGTTTTTT. Its translation is CASSPRGGSDEKLFF.

This chain connects TRBV4-1 to TRBJ2-7; D assignment may be TRBD1 or TRBD2 (5 bases each). Trimming took off 6 bases at V and 3 bases at J, with 15 bases between the two ends. Per the germline V gene, CDR1 is MGHRA and CDR2 is YSYEKL. The CDR3 is made up of 14 amino acids. The DNA for the CDR3 is TGCGCCAGCAGGTTGGGACCTCTAGGCTACGAGCAGTACTTC. Amino acids: CASRLGPLGYEQYF.

The rearrangement links TRBV11-2 to TRBJ1-1; D unclear. The CDR3 has 11 residues. Germline CDR1 SGHAT, CDR2 FQNNGV. V shed 2 bases and J shed 8 bases, with 6 bases lying between them. Written as DNA, the CDR3 is TGTGCCAGCAGCTTAACAACCGAAGCTTTCTTT. It codes for CASSLTTEAFF.

As concerns this clone: This sample includes further DNA sequences coding for the same CDR3. This chain joins TRBV6-5 and TRBJ1-1, with D possibly matching TRBD1 (6 bases). Per the germline V gene, CDR1 is MNHEY and CDR2 is SVGAGI. The length of the CDR3 is 12 residues. V lost 0 bases and J 8 bases, leaving 7 bases between the germline ends. The CDR3 protein is CASSYSRGEAFF. The CDR3 DNA reads TGTGCCAGCAGTTACTCGAGGGGGGAAGCTTTCTTT.

This chain connects TRBV6-5 to TRBJ2-7; D possibly corresponds to TRBD1 (6 bases). V gave up 4 bases and J gave up 1 base, with 17 bases separating them. The CDR3 is 16 amino acids. The germline gives CDR1 MNHEY, CDR2 SVGAGI. The CDR3 region is CASSSLRDTGSYEQYF. The CDR3 DNA is TGTGCCAGCAGTTCACTCCGGGACACCGGATCCTACGAGCAGTACTTC.

This rearrangement joins TRBV7-9 to TRBJ2-1, with 7 bases lining up with TRBD1. V lost 5 bases to trimming and J lost 4 bases; unmatched junction nucleotides: 2. The CDR3 contains 13 residues. The germline CDR1 and CDR2 sequences are SEHNR and FQNEAQ (reference sequence). CDR3 sequence (DNA): TGTGCCAGCAGCCTCAGGGGGTACAATGAGCAGTTCTTC. This encodes CASSLRGYNEQFF.

The rearrangement uses TRBV5-1 and TRBJ1-5, with a possible D match to TRBD1 (6 bases). The CDR3 is made up of 16 amino acids. V was clipped by 4 bases and J by 5 bases, with 19 bases between them. The V gene's germline CDR1 is SGHRS and CDR2 YFSETQ. The CDR3 protein is CASSPSYRGEDQPQHF. The DNA of the CDR3 is TGCGCCAGCAGCCCAAGCTATAGGGGGGAGGATCAGCCCCAGCATTTT.

V gene TRBV18 combines with J gene TRBJ2-5; D gene ambiguous. Germline V gives CDR1 KGHSH, CDR2 LQKENI. The CDR3 is 18 amino acids. V lost 2 bases to trimming and J lost 1 base, with 20 bases between them. CDR3 DNA: TGTGCCAGCTCACCATCTATGACAAGCGCTAGGCCCCAAGAGACCCAGTACTTC. Protein product: CASSPSMTSARPQETQYF.

This clone was detected once. The chain uses TRBV5-6 and TRBJ2-1; 8 bases map to TRBD1. The CDR3 has 13 amino acids. J lost 9 bases, V lost 4 bases, and 6 bases had no gene match. Germline V gives CDR1 SGHDT, CDR2 YYEEEE. CDR3 sequence reads: CASSLQGGGEQFF. The DNA of the CDR3 is TGTGCCAGCAGCCTACAGGGGGGAGGTGAGCAGTTCTTC.

The chain uses TRBV4-1 and TRBJ2-7; D gene unclear. The CDR3 length is 14 residues. V lost 3 bases and J lost 3, with 12 bases in between. Germline V gives CDR1 MGHRA, CDR2 YSYEKL. The CDR3 DNA reads TGCGCCAGCAGCCATAGGGTTCCCGGCTACGAGCAGTACTTC. Residues: CASSHRVPGYEQYF.

The chain joins TRBV2 to TRBJ1-4; D unresolved. Looked up from germline, CDR1 is SNHLY and CDR2 is FYNNEI. V lost 0 bases and J 9 bases, leaving 14 bases between the germline ends. CDR3 length: 15 amino acids. The CDR3 region is CASSEALGSSQKLFF. DNA for the CDR3: TGTGCCAGCAGTGAAGCGCTGGGATCCTCCCAAAAACTGTTTTTT.

This clone was found once. The chain links TRBV5-4 to TRBJ2-1; 8 nucleotides match TRBD1. V trimming: 4 bases; J trimming: 12 bases; junction bases outside the gene matches: 15. Germline-derived CDR1 and CDR2 are SGHNT and YYREEE (reference sequence). The CDR3 spans 15 residues. The CDR3 DNA sequence: TGTGCCAGCAGCCCAGGGGGCCGACCGATAGAGGTGCAGTTCTTC. It is translated as CASSPGGRPIEVQFF.

The chain is built from TRBV11-2 and TRBJ2-7; D call uncertain. Germline CDR1 and CDR2: SGHAT and FQNNGV. CDR3 length equals 13 residues. V was cut by 5 bases and J by 2 bases, with 10 bases left in between. CDR3 protein: CASSPLRAYEQYF. The CDR3 DNA follows: TGTGCCAGCAGCCCCCTTCGGGCCTACGAGCAGTACTTC.

The J gene is TRBJ2-5, the V gene TRBV28; 15 bases align to TRBD2. V lost 7 bases, J lost 0 bases, and 12 bases stayed unmatched. The V gene's germline CDR1 is MDHEN and CDR2 SYDVKM. The CDR3 runs to 19 residues. CDR3 DNA sequence: TGTGCCAGCAACCTGGGACTAGCGGGAGGAGGGGCCTACCAAGAGACCCAGTACTTC. This codes for CASNLGLAGGGAYQETQYF.

Only one count was recorded for this clone. The rearrangement joins TRBV9 to TRBJ1-4; the D gene is possibly TRBD1 (5 bases). Germline values: CDR1 SGDLS, CDR2 YYNGEE. V gave up 0 bases and J gave up 0 bases, with 6 bases separating them. The CDR3 loop spans 15 amino acids. CDR3: CASSVGGTTNEKLFF. CDR3 nucleotide sequence: TGTGCCAGCAGCGTAGGGGGCACAACTAATGAAAAACTGTTTTTT.

CDR3 coding DNA: TGTGCCAGCAGCTTGGCGCTGACAGGAAACACCGAGCAGTACTTC. This sequence encodes CASSLALTGNTEQYF. The chain has TRBV5-6 and TRBJ2-7; tentatively, D is TRBD1 (6 bases). The CDR3 extends over 15 amino acids. Trimming removed 0 bases from V and 6 bases from J, with 16 bases in between. The germline V gene has CDR1 SGHDT and CDR2 YYEEEE.

The rearrangement joins TRBV9 to TRBJ2-2, with D possibly matching TRBD1 (6 bases). The germline V gene encodes CDR1 SGDLS and CDR2 YYNGEE. Trimming took 3 bases from V and 3 from J, leaving 15 bases between them. The CDR3 is made up of 16 amino acids. The DNA for the CDR3 is TGTGCCAGCAGCGCCCGCACAGGGTTGGACACCGGGGAGCTGTTTTTT. This encodes CASSARTGLDTGELFF.

V gene TRBV18 combines with J gene TRBJ2-3; 12 nucleotides align to TRBD2. CDR3 length equals 19 residues. Trimming took 3 bases from V and 6 from J; bases not matched to a gene: 16. Germline lookup yields CDR1 KGHSH and CDR2 LQKENI. The chain's CDR3 is CASSPGLAGNWGVMDTQYF. For the CDR3, the DNA is TGTGCCAGCTCACCTGGACTAGCGGGAAATTGGGGTGTTATGGATACGCAGTATTTT.

The chain combines TRBV12-2 with TRBJ2-7; the D call in the table, TRBD2, was not verified against the DNA. TRBV12-2 is listed as a pseudogene. The CDR3 contains 17 residues. For the CDR3, the DNA is TGTGCAAGTCGCTCGCCCTGCCGGGGGGGGGAGCGCTTCGAGCAGTACTTC. Encoded protein: CASRSPCRGGERFEQYF.